Described below is a single TCR beta chain sequence and its context. Its antigen is not known. This record belongs to a study of T cell repertoires in cytomegalovirus infection. Study-level background: CMV epitopes, recently identified HLA-C-restricted and well-studied HLA-B-restricted, were used. Public TCR beta signatures provided an indication of both CMV infection and a matching HLA type. Notes on the study in general: HLA-C-restricted CMV-specific TCR beta clonotypes prevailed in the ex vivo response. Cumulative frequency of public TCR beta families picked out carriers of CMV plus the relevant HLA.

TCRdb reprocessed the reads with MiXCR, giving one entry per CDR3 protein. The data show hundreds of thousands of distinct CDR3 sequences, roughly 36% seen once. This CDR3 has 14 residues. V lost 1 base and J 11 bases, leaving 17 bases between the germline ends. Germline V lookup: CDR1 LNHNV, CDR2 YYDKDF (reference sequence). The J gene is TRBJ1-1, the V gene TRBV15, with D unclear. The receptor comes from a human donor in good health (CMV status not recorded). Some clones in this sample may be carry-over from other donors' samples. The sample consisted of cultured PBMCs, taken from culture after CMV antigen stimulation. CDR3 sequence reads: CATSRGRETGTAFF. The CDR3 nucleotides read TGTGCCACCAGCAGAGGGAGGGAGACGGGTACGGCTTTCTTT.